This T cell receptor beta chain was retrieved from a study of T cells in Graves' hyperthyroidism and ophthalmopathy (dated by TCRdb to the late 2010s). About the full investigation: A discovery cohort of roughly 96 patients, roughly 45 with Graves' ophthalmopathy and 55 to 65 with stable Graves' hyperthyroidism, was used to find distinguishing TCR V-J signatures. Prospective prediction of ophthalmopathy was tested in an independent validation cohort of approximately 19 hyperthyroidism patients and 17 patients who later progressed to ophthalmopathy. The approximately 100 discovery patients were divided at random into training and test sets in a 7:3 ratio. In addition, the study compared T-cell repertoires in thyroid tissue and in blood from six Graves' hyperthyroidism patients. After sampling, hyperthyroidism patients received methimazole starting at 30 mg daily, and ophthalmopathy patients received high-dose intravenous methylprednisolone. The paper describes TCR Vbeta CDR3 sequencing of 135 peripheral blood samples, made up of fewer than 50 ophthalmopathy patients, around 78 hyperthyroidism patients and some 17 progressor patients.

The paper's findings and limits, for the study overall: During validation, the model predicted progression to ophthalmopathy a median of around six months ahead of onset, with 70.59% sensitivity and 72.22% specificity. In cross-validation, a model built on a 13 V-J signature told ophthalmopathy apart from stable hyperthyroidism with approximately 90% sensitivity and approximately 81% specificity, and in testing the same model reached 80%/75%. Sample size was not statistically predetermined, and investigators were not blinded to group allocation. Most expanded thyroid clonotypes (frequency above 0.001) were also found in blood, which suggests that blood repertoires may mirror thyroid immune responses.

TCR beta CDR3 regions were amplified from RNA transcripts. The TCR CDR3 was subjected to a first round of RT-PCR using the HTBI primer set and the Qiagen OneStep RT-PCR kit. Libraries were constructed in a second round of multiplex PCR, after which size selection and purification were performed. The libraries were sequenced on an Illumina HiSeq2000 using paired-end 100 bp reads. The original methods were these. SOAPnuke was used to process the raw data, with reads discarded if the reads contained adapters or uncalled bases, had a mean Phred below 15, or lacked an exact constant-primer or identifier match. High-quality paired reads were merged with COPE v1.2.5, and unique nucleotide sequences were defined as clonotypes. MiTCR v1.1 was used to align the clonotypes against IMGT TRBV, TRBD and TRBJ reference segments. The analysis included only V-J combinations with a frequency above 0.0001, which together covered approximately 99% of the repertoires. The TCS score was defined as the ratio of F50 (clonal expansion) to E x V (chaos), calculated using BLOSUM62-based TCRdist between CDR3 peptides within each V-J. Welch's t-statistics and random forest reduced 450 to 600 V-J features to some 14, which were used in a naive Bayes classifier (R e1071). Thyroid-blood repertoire similarity was quantified with the Morisita-Horn index. TCRdb handled the public reads itself, with Q25 trimming in fastp and clone calling in MiXCR, and kept productive beta chains. Rows are unified per CDR3 protein, each entry keeping the most common DNA and genes. TCRdb, rather than the study authors, made the V and J calls. Recorded for this sample are approximately 640,000 distinct CDR3 sequences; 45% of them occurred a single time. Less than 9% of the sample is taken by the ten largest.

Patients with uncontrolled infections, other autoimmune diseases, pregnancy or lactation were excluded. Diagnoses were established on the basis of clinical symptoms, serum thyroxine and TRAb, thyroid ultrasound, and orbital computed tomography. Total RNA was extracted using Trizol reagent, and RNA quality was assessed on an Agilent 2100 Bioanalyzer. This clonotype was detected only a few times. The specificity of this receptor is unknown. Base-call qualities are not available, and no considerably larger clone is one nucleotide away. Relative to germline, V is 5 bases shorter and J is 0 bases shorter, with 11 bases between their ends. Counted from cysteine to phenylalanine, this CDR3 has 15 amino acids. Only the CDR3 part of the read is kept: 45 bases, read in frame from the first base. The germline V gene (reference sequence) provides CDR1 LNHDA and CDR2 SQIVND.

Sequencing was carried out using peripheral blood or thyroid tissue (not recorded which). The rearrangement combines TRBV19 with TRBJ1-3, with no confidently assigned D gene. The source of this sequence is an adult man with Graves' disease, either hyperthyroidism or ophthalmopathy (not recorded which). The nucleotide sequence is given as TGTGCCAGTAGTTCACAGTCAGCCTCTGGAAACACCATATATTTT. This gives the protein CASSSQSASGNTIYF.